The rows below give T cell receptor beta chains drawn from one sample of a study of ipilimumab plus nivolumab after autologous stem cell transplantation. The data were produced by immunoSEQ multiplex PCR, yet TCRdb's version contains in-frame clones alone and is incomplete. Found here are some 17,000 clones, roughly 85% of them singletons; the top ten hold about 9.4%. Sample: PBMCs, taken in a trial of ipilimumab plus nivolumab as post-transplant consolidation. The receptors shown here come from a male donor with diffuse large B-cell lymphoma. Each CDR3 is given with its conserved first and last residue. Fields, in order: J gene, V gene, clone size, D gene, CDR3 protein, CDR3 DNA. D genes are given only for firm matches. Size tells how often a clone was seen (once, few, many) or the class of an expanded clone, and some rows leave it out.

J: TRBJ2-2; V: TRBV27; size: -; D: -; CDR3: CASSLPGGELFF; DNA: TGTGCCAGCAGTCTCCCGGGTGGGGAGCTGTTTTTT
J: TRBJ2-5; V: TRBV4-1; size: -; D: TRBD2; CDR3: CASSREGQDETQYF; DNA: TGCGCCAGCAGCCGGGAGGGGCAGGACGAGACCCAGTACTTC
J: TRBJ1-6; V: TRBV11-2; size: -; D: -; CDR3: CASSSGGGIYNSPLHF; DNA: TGTGCCAGCAGCTCGGGTGGAGGGATCTATAATTCACCCCTCCACTTT
J: TRBJ1-5; V: TRBV5-1; size: -; D: -; CDR3: CASSLGGASNQPQHF; DNA: TGCGCCAGCAGCTTGGGGGGAGCGAGCAATCAGCCCCAGCATTTT
J: TRBJ2-7; V: TRBV18; size: -; D: TRBD1; CDR3: CASSPNPGGYEQYF; DNA: TGTGCCAGCTCACCCAATCCAGGGGGCTACGAGCAGTACTTC
J: TRBJ1-2; V: TRBV6-1; size: -; D: -; CDR3: CASSDNSNYGYTF; DNA: TGTGCCAGCAGTGATAACAGTAACTATGGCTACACCTTC
J: TRBJ2-1; V: TRBV4-1; size: -; D: TRBD2; CDR3: CASSHDSGGVRNEQFF; DNA: TGCGCCAGCAGCCATGATAGCGGGGGGGTTAGGAATGAGCAGTTCTTC
J: TRBJ1-2; V: TRBV30; size: -; D: -; CDR3: CAWSVRGYTF; DNA: TGTGCCTGGAGTGTACGGGGCTACACCTTC
J: TRBJ2-7; V: TRBV9; size: -; D: TRBD2; CDR3: CASSRERTSEYEQYF; DNA: TGTGCCAGCAGCAGGGAAAGGACTAGCGAGTACGAGCAGTACTTC
J: TRBJ2-1; V: TRBV4-2; size: -; D: TRBD2; CDR3: CASSLSGTSGGPNRYNEQFF; DNA: TGTGCCAGCAGCCTCAGTGGGACTAGCGGGGGGCCAAACCGATACAATGAGCAGTTCTTC
J: TRBJ1-2; V: TRBV2; size: -; D: -; CDR3: CASMAGYGYTF; DNA: TGTGCCAGCATGGCGGGCTATGGCTACACCTTC
J: TRBJ2-3; V: TRBV7-2; size: -; D: -; CDR3: CASSSEGGDTQYF; DNA: TGTGCCAGCAGCTCAGAGGGCGGGGATACGCAGTATTTT
J: TRBJ1-6; V: TRBV27; size: few; D: TRBD1; CDR3: CASSVSGQGFYNSPLHF; DNA: TGTGCCAGCAGTGTGTCAGGACAGGGATTCTATAATTCACCCCTCCACTTT
J: TRBJ1-2; V: TRBV7-8; size: -; D: -; CDR3: CASSLSNYDYGYTF; DNA: TGTGCCAGCAGCTTATCGAATTATGACTATGGCTACACCTTC
J: TRBJ2-7; V: TRBV7-3; size: -; D: TRBD1; CDR3: CASSLTGQGVSEQYF; DNA: TGTGCCAGCAGCTTGACGGGACAGGGGGTAAGCGAGCAGTACTTC
J: TRBJ2-3; V: TRBV5-1; size: -; D: -; CDR3: CASSSGGGTDTQYF; DNA: TGCGCCAGCAGCAGCGGCGGCGGTACAGATACGCAGTATTTT
J: TRBJ2-7; V: TRBV7-2; size: -; D: TRBD2; CDR3: CASSLTAGGGLEQYF; DNA: TGTGCCAGCAGCTTAACCGCGGGGGGCGGACTCGAGCAGTACTTC